This T cell receptor (delta chain) was recovered during a study of gamma-delta T cells after stem cell transplantation. Turning to this clone: This likely traces to a read error, being one base from a far larger clone. This sample includes further DNA sequences coding for the same CDR3.

TCRdb reanalysed the RT-PCR reads with CATT. The table records under 1,500 delta-chain clones, around 1.8% of them present only once. The CDR3 is 15 residues long. Trimming cost V 1 base and J 4 bases, with 15 bases left between them. From germline, CDR1 is GEAIGNYY and CDR2 EKD. The material sequenced was gamma-delta T cells. V usage is TRDV2 and J usage is TRDJ1, with D unresolved. The TCR was taken from a human donor. It is not recorded whose cells these are; they may come from a transplant donor. In DNA, the CDR3 is TGTGCCTGTGACACAGTTAGGAAACGGGGCGATAAACTCATCTTT. Amino acids: CACDTVRKRGDKLIF.